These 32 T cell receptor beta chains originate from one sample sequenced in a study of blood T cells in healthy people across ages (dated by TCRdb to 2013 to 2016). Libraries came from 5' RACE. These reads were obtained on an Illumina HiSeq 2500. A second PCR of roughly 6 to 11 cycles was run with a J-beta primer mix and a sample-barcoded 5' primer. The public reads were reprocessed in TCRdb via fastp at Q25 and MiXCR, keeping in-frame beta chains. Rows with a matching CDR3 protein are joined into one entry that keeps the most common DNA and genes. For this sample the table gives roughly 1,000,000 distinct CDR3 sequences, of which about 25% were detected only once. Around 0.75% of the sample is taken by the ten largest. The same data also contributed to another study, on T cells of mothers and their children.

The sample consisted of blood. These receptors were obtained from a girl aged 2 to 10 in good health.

The CDR3, as DNA: TGTGCCAGTAATACCGGGACAGGGGTATACGAGCAGTACTTC. Protein sequence: CASNTGTGVYEQYF. J is TRBJ2-7 and V is TRBV19; 10 bases line up with TRBD1. The CDR3 is 14 residues long. Germline lookup yields CDR1 LNHDA and CDR2 SQIVND (reference sequence). V shed 7 bases, J shed 4 bases, and the junction held 7 bases outside the gene matches.

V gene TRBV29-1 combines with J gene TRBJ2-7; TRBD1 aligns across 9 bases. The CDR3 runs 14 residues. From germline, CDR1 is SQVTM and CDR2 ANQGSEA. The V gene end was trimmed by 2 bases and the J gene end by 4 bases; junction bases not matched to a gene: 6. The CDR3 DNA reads TGCAGCGTTGAATCTCCGGGACAGGGTTACGAGCAGTACTTC. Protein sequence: CSVESPGQGYEQYF.

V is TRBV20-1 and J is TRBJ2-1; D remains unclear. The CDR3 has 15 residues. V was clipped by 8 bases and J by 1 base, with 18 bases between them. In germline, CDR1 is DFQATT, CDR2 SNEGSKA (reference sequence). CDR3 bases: TGCAGTACCACAGTGGTCTGGTCTTCCTACAATGAGCAGTTCTTC. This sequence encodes CSTTVVWSSYNEQFF.

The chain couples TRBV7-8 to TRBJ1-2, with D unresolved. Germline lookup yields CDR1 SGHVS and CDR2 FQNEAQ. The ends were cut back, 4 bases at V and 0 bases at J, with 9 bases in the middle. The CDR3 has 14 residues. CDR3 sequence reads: CASSSDGSNYGYTF. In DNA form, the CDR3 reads TGTGCCAGCAGCTCGGATGGCTCTAACTATGGCTACACCTTC.

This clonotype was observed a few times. CDR3 protein: CASIPWTSGRVDEQFF. The CDR3 nucleotides are TGTGCCAGCATCCCGTGGACTAGCGGGAGAGTTGATGAGCAGTTCTTC. V gene TRBV5-6 combines with J gene TRBJ2-1; 13 bases line up with TRBD2. The CDR3 has 16 amino acids. V was pared by 6 bases and J by 8 bases, with 11 bases of the junction left unmatched. Germline assignment: CDR1 SGHDT and CDR2 YYEEEE.

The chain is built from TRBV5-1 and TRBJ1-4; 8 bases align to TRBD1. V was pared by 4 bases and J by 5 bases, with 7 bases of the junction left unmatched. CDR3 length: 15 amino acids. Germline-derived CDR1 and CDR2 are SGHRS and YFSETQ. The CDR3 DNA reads TGCGCCAGCAGCCTACTCGGACAGGGCAATGAAAAACTGTTTTTT. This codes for CASSLLGQGNEKLFF. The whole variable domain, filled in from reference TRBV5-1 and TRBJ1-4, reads KAGVTQTPRYLIKTRGQQVTLSCSPISGHRSVSWYQQTPGQGLQFLFEYFSETQRNKGNFPGRFSGRQFSNSRSEMNVSTLELGDSALYLCASSLLGQGNEKLFFGSGTQLSVL.

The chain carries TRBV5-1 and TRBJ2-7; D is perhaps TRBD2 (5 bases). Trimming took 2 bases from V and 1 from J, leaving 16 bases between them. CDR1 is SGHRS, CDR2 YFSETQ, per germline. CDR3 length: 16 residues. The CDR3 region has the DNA TGCGCCAGCAGCTTTGAACCACGGGGAGCTTCCTACGAGCAGTACTTC. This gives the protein CASSFEPRGASYEQYF.

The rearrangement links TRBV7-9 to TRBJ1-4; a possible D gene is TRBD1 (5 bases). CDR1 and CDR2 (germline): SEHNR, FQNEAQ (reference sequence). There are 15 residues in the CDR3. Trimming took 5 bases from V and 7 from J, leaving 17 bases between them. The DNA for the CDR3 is TGTGCCAGCAGCCGGAGAATGGGGGGTGCTGAAAAACTGTTTTTT. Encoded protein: CASSRRMGGAEKLFF.

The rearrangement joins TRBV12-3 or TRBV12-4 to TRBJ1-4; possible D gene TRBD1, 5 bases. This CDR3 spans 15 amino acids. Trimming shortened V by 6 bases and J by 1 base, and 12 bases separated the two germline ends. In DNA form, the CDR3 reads TGTGCCAGCAGGCCTTCCGGGGGAACTAATGAAAAACTGTTTTTT. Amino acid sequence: CASRPSGGTNEKLFF.

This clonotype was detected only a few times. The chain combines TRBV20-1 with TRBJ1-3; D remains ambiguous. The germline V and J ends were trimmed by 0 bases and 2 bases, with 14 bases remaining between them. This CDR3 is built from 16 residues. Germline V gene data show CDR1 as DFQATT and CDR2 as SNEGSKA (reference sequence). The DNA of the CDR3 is TGCAGTGCTAGAGATTATTCAGGTGCCGCTGGAAACACCATATATTTT. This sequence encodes CSARDYSGAAGNTIYF.

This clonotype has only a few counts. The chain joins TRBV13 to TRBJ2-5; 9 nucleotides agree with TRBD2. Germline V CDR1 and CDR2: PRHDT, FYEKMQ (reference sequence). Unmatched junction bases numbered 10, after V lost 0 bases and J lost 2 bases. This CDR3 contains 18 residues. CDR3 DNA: TGTGCCAGCAGCTTAGGCCTGGTGACTAGCGGCCAACAAGAGACCCAGTACTTC. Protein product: CASSLGLVTSGQQETQYF. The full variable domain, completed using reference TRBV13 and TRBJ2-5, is AAGVIQSPRHLIKEKRETATLKCYPIPRHDTVYWYQQGPGQDPQFLISFYEKMQSDKGSIPDRFSAQQFSDYHSELNMSSLELGDSALYFCASSLGLVTSGQQETQYFGPGTRLLVL.

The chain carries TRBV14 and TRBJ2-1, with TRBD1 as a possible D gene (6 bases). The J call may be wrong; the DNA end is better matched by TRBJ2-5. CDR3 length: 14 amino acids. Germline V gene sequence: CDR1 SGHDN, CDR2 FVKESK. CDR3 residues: CASSPRGSKETQYF. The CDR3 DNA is TGTGCCAGCAGCCCCAGGGGAAGTAAAGAGACCCAGTACTTC.

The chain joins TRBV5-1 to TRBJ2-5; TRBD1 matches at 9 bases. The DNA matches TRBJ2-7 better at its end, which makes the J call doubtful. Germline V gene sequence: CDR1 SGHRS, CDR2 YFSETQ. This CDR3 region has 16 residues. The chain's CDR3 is CASSTGGQGTFYEQYF. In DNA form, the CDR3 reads TGCGCCAGCAGCACGGGCGGACAGGGGACATTCTACGAGCAGTACTTC.

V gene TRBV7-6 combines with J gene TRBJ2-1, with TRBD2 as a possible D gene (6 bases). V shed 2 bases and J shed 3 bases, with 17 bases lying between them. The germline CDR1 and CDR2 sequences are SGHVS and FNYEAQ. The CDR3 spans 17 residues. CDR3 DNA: TGTGCCAGCAGCTTACTTCCCTTAGCGGCCCTCTACAATGAGCAGTTCTTC. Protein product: CASSLLPLAALYNEQFF. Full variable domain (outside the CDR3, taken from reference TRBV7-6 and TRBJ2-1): GAGVSQSPRYKVTKRGQDVALRCDPISGHVSLYWYRQALGQGPEFLTYFNYEAQQDKSGLPNDRFSAERPEGSISTLTIQRTEQRDSAMYRCASSLLPLAALYNEQFFGPGTRLTVL.

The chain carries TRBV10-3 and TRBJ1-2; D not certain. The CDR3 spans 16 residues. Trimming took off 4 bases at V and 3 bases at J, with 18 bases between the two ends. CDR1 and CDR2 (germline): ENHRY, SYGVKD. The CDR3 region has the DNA TGTGCCATCAGTGGGTCGATACAGCCAAACGACTATGGCTACACCTTC. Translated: CAISGSIQPNDYGYTF.

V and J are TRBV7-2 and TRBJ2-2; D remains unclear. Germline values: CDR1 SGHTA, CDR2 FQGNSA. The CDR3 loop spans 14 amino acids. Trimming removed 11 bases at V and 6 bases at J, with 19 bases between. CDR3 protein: CAVRGAQMAGELFF. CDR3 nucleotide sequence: TGTGCCGTCAGAGGAGCTCAAATGGCCGGGGAGCTGTTTTTT.

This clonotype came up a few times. The DNA of the CDR3 is TGCAGCGTTCGACAGGCGGCCTACGAGCAGTACTTC. It is translated as CSVRQAAYEQYF. The rearrangement joins TRBV29-1 to TRBJ2-7; a possible D gene is TRBD1 (6 bases). The CDR3 is 12 amino acids. V dropped 5 bases and J dropped 2 bases, with 10 bases sitting between them. CDR1 is SQVTM and CDR2 is ANQGSEA in the germline V gene.

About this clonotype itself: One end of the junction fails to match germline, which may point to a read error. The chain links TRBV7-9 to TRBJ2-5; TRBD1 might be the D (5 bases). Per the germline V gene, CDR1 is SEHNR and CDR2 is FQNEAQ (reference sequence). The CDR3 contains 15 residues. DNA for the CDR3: TGTGCCAGCAGCGTAGCACAGGAAATTGGGGAGACCCAGTACTTC. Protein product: CASSVAQEIGETQYF.

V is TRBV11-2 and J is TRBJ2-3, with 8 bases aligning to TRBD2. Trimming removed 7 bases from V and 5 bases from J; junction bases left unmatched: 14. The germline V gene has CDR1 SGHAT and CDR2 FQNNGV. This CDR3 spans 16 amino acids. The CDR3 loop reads CASKLGGTGRVDTQYF. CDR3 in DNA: TGTGCCAGCAAACTAGGAGGGACCGGGAGGGTAGATACGCAGTATTTT. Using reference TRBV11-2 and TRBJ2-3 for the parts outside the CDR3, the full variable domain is EAGVAQSPRYKIIEKRQSVAFWCNPISGHATLYWYQQILGQGPKLLIQFQNNGVVDDSQLPKDRFSAERLKGVDSTLKIQPAKLEDSAVYLCASKLGGTGRVDTQYFGPGTRLTVL.

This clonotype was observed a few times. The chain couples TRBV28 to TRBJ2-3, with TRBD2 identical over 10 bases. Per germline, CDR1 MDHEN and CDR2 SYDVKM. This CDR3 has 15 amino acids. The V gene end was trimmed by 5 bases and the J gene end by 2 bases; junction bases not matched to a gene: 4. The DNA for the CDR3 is TGTGCCAGCAGTCTACTAGCGGGACCCACAGATACGCAGTATTTT. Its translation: CASSLLAGPTDTQYF. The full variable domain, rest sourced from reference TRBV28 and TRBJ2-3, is DVKVTQSSRYLVKRTGEKVFLECVQDMDHENMFWYRQDPGLGLRLIYFSYDVKMKEKGDIPEGYSVSREKKERFSLILESASTNQTSMYLCASSLLAGPTDTQYFGPGTRLTVL.

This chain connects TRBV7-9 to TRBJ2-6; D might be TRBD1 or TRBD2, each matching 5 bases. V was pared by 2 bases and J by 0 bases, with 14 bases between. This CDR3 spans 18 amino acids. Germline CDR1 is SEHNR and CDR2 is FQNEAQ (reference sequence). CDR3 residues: CASSLMGVSSSGANVLTF. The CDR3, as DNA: TGTGCCAGCAGCTTAATGGGGGTCTCGAGCTCTGGGGCCAACGTCCTGACTTTC.

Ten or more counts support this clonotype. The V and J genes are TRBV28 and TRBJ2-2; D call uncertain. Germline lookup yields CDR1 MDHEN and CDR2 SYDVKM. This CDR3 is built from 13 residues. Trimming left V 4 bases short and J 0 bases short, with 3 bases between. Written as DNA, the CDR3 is TGTGCCAGCAGTTCCTCGAACACCGGGGAGCTGTTTTTT. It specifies CASSSSNTGELFF.

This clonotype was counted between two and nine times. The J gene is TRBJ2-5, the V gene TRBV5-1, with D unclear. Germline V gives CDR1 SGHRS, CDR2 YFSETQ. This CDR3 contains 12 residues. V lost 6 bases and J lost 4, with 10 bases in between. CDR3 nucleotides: TGCGCCAGCATGGAAGGGTTAGAGACCCAGTACTTC. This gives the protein CASMEGLETQYF.

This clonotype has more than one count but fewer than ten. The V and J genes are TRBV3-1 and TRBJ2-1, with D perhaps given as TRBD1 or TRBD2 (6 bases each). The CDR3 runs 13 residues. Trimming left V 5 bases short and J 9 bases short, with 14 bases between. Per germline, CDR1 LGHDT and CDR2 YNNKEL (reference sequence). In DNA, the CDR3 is TGTGCCAGCAGCTGGAGGGGGGAAAGTGAGCAGTTCTTC. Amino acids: CASSWRGESEQFF.

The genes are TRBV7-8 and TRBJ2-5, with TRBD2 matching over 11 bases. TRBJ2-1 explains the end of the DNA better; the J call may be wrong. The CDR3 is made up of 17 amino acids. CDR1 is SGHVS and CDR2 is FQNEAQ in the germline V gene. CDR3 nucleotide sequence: TGTGCCACCCTGCTAGCGGGAGGTGAGGGTAGTGGGGATGAGCAGTTCTTC. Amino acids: CATLLAGGEGSGDEQFF.

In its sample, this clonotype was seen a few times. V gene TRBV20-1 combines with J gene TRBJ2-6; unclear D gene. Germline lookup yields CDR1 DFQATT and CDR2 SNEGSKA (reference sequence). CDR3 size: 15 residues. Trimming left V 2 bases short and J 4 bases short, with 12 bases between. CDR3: CSARTTVVGANVLTF. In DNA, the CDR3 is TGCAGTGCTAGAACCACAGTTGTAGGGGCCAACGTCCTGACTTTC.

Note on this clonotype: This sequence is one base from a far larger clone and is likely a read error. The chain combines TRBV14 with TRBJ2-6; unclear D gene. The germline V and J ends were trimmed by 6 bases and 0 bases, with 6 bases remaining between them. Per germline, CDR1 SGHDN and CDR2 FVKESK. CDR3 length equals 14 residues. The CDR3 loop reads CASRLSSGANVLTF. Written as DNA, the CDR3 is TGTGCCAGCAGATTAAGCTCTGGGGCCAACGTCCTGACTTTC.

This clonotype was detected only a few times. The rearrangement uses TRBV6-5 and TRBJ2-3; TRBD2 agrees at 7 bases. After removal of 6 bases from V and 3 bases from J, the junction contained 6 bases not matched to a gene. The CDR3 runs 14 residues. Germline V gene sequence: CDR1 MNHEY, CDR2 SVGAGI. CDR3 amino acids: CASRAGVGTDTQYF. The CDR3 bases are TGTGCCAGCAGGGCGGGAGTGGGGACAGATACGCAGTATTTT.

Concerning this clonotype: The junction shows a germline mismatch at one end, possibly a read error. The CDR3 spells CASSVGTSNENEQFF. For the CDR3, the DNA is TGTGCTAGCAGCGTCGGGACTAGCAATGAGAATGAGCAGTTCTTC. This chain links TRBV7-7 with TRBJ2-1, with 9 bases aligning to TRBD2. In germline, CDR1 is SSHAT, CDR2 FNYEAQ (reference sequence). This CDR3 contains 15 residues. The whole variable domain, filled in from reference TRBV7-7 and TRBJ2-1, reads GAGVSQSPRYKVTKRGQDVTLRCDPISSHATLYWYQQALGQGPEFLTYFNYEAQPDKSGLPSDRFSAERPEGSISTLTIQRTEQRDSAMYRCASSVGTSNENEQFFGPGTRLTVL.

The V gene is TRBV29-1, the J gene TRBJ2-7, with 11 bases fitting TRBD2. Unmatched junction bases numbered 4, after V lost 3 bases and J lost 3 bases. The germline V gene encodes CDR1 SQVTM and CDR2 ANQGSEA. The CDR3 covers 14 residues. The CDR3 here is CSVETSGEVYEQYF. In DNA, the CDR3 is TGCAGCGTTGAGACTAGCGGGGAGGTCTACGAGCAGTACTTC.

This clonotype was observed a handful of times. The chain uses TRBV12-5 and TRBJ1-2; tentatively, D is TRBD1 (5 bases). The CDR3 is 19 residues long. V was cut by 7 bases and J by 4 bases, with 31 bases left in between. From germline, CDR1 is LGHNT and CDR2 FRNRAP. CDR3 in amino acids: CASAEPSHLGPAGGYGYTF. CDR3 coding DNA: TGTGCTAGTGCCGAACCGTCCCACCTGGGGCCGGCCGGCGGCTATGGCTACACCTTC.

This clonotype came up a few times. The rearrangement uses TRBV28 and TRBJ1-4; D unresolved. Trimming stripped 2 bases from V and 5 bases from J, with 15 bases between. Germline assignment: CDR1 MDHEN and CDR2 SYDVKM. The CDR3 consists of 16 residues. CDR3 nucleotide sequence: TGTGCCAGCAGTTTAGGAGCCGGACCTTCCAATGAAAAACTGTTTTTT. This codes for CASSLGAGPSNEKLFF.